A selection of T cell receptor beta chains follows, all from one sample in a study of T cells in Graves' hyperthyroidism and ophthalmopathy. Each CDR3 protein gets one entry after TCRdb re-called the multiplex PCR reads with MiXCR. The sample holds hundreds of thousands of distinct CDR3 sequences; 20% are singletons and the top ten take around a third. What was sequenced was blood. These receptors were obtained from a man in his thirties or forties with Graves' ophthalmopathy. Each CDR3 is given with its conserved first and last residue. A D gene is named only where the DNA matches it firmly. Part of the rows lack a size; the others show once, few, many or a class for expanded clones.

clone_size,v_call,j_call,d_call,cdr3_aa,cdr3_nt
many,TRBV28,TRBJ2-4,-,CASSFGRQGGGKNIQYF,TGTGCCAGCAGTTTTGGCCGGCAGGGGGGAGGCAAAAACATTCAGTACTTC
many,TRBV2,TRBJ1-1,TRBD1,CASRQGMNTEAFF,TGTGCCAGCCGACAGGGAATGAACACTGAAGCTTTCTTT
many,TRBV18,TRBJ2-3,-,CASLSRENTQYF,TGTGCCAGCCTGAGCAGGGAAAATACGCAGTATTTT
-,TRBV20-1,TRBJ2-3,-,CSAVRDQDTQYF,TGCAGCGCCGTGAGGGACCAAGATACGCAGTATTTT
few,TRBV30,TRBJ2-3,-,CAWTQGTDTQYF,TGTGCCTGGACCCAGGGCACAGATACGCAGTATTTT
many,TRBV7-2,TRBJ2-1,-,CASSSGAGWSYNEQFF,TGTGCCAGCAGCTCAGGGGCGGGATGGTCCTACAATGAGCAGTTCTTC
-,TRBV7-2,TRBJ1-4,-,CASSSRGPTNEKLFF,TGTGCCAGCAGTTCCAGGGGTCCAACTAATGAAAAACTGTTTTTT
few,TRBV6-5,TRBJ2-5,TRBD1,CASSQPGGTQTQYF,TGTGCCAGCAGCCAACCAGGGGGCACACAGACCCAGTACTTC
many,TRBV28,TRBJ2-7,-,CASSPGLSYEQYF,TGTGCCAGCAGTCCGGGACTTTCCTACGAGCAGTACTTC
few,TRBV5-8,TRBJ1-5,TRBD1,CASISGQGIYSNQPQHF,TGTGCCAGCATAAGCGGACAGGGGATTTATAGCAATCAGCCCCAGCATTTT
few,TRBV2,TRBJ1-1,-,CASSESSTLTEAFF,TGTGCCAGCAGTGAAAGCAGTACCCTCACTGAAGCTTTCTTT
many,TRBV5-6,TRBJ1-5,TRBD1,CASSLSQGRQPQHF,TGTGCCAGCAGCTTGTCACAGGGGAGGCAGCCCCAGCATTTT
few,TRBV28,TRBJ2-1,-,CASSLFGDEQFF,TGTGCCAGCAGTTTATTCGGGGATGAGCAGTTCTTC
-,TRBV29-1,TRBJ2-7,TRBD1,CSVLTGASGEQYF,TGCAGCGTTCTGACAGGGGCCTCTGGCGAGCAGTACTTC
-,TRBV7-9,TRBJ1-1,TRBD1,CASSLRTGRTEAFF,TGTGCCAGCAGCTTACGGACAGGGAGGACTGAAGCTTTCTTT
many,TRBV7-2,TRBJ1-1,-,CASSRDTLSVNTEAFF,TGTGCCAGCAGCCGGGACACCCTCTCGGTGAACACTGAAGCTTTCTTT
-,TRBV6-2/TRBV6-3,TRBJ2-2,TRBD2,CASSLTSGLTGELFF,TGTGCCAGCAGCCTGACTAGCGGATTAACCGGGGAGCTGTTTTTT